This T cell receptor beta chain was sequenced during a study of T cells in Graves' hyperthyroidism and ophthalmopathy. Amplification of TCR beta CDR3 regions used RNA as the template. The HTBI set primed first-round TCR CDR3 RT-PCR. MiXCR was run by TCRdb on the multiplex PCR reads, yielding one entry per CDR3 protein. This table holds hundreds of thousands of distinct CDR3 sequences, 11% to 15% found once. In this sample, this clonotype turned up many times. This CDR3 spans 16 amino acids. The V gene lost 5 bases and the J gene lost 4 bases, with 18 bases spanning the gap. Germline V CDR1 and CDR2: MDHEN, SYDVKM.

The TCR comes from a woman aged 25 to 39 with Graves' hyperthyroidism. The genes are TRBV28 and TRBJ2-1; D unclear. Sequencing used blood. The CDR3 DNA reads TGTGCCAGCAGTCCCCAAGGCGGACCTACTTACAATGAGCAGTTCTTC. This encodes CASSPQGGPTYNEQFF.